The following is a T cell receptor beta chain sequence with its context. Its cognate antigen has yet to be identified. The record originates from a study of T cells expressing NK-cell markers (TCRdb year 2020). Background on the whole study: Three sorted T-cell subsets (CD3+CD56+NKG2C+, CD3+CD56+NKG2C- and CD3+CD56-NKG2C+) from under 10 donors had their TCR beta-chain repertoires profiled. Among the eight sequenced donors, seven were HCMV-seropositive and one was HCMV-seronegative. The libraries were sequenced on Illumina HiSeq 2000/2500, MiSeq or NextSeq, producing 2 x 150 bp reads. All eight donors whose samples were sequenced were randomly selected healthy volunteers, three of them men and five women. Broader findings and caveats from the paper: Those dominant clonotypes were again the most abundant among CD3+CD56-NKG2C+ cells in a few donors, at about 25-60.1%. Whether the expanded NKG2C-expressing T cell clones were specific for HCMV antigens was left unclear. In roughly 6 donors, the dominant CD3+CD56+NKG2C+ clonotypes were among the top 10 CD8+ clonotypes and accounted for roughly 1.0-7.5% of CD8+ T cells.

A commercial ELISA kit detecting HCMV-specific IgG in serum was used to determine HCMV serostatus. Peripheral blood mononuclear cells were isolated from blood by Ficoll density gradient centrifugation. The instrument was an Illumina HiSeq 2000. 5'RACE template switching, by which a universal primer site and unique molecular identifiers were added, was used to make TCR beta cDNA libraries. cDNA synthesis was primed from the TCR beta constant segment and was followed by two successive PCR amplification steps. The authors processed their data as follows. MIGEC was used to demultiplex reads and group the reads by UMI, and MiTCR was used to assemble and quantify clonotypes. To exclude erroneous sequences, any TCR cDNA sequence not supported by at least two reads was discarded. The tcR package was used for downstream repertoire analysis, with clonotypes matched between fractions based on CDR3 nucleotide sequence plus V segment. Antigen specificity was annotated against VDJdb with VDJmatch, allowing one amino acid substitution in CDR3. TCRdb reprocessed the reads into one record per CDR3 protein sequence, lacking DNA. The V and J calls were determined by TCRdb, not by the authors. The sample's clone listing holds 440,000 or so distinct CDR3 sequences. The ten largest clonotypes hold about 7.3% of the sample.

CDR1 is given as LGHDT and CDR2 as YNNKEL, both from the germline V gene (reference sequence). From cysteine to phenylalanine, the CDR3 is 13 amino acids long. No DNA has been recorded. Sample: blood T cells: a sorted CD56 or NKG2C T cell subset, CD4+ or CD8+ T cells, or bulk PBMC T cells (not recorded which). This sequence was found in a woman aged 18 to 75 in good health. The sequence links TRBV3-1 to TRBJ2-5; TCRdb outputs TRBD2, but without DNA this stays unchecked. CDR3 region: CASSGMGGETQYF.